Each of the 2 T cell receptor beta chains below was sequenced from the same sample in a study of cytomegalovirus exposure and HLA in healthy donors. Researchers ran the PCR with 60 Vbeta and 13 Jbeta primers. The data were produced by immunoSEQ multiplex PCR, yet TCRdb's version contains in-frame clones alone and is incomplete. This table holds some 190,000 clones, 65% to 75% found once. The specimen was PBMCs. The receptor source for this set is a man aged 25 to 45 in good health and CMV-seropositive.

The rearrangement uses TRBV7-2 and TRBJ1-1, with D possibly TRBD1 on 5 matching bases. Germline V gene sequence: CDR1 SGHTA, CDR2 FQGNSA. V lost 5 bases and J lost 4, with 11 bases in between. This CDR3 region has 13 residues. This CDR3 reads CASSAVGGTEAFF. CDR3 in DNA: TGTGCCAGCAGCGCCGTCGGGGGCACTGAAGCTTTCTTT.

The V gene is TRBV5-4, the J gene TRBJ1-6, with 9 nucleotides matching TRBD1. CDR3 size: 15 residues. Trimming removed 4 bases from V and 9 bases from J; junction bases left unmatched: 8. Germline V gene lookup returns CDR1 SGHNT and CDR2 YYREEE (reference sequence). CDR3 region: CASSGGQGLGSPLHF. The CDR3 DNA reads TGTGCCAGCAGCGGGGGACAGGGCTTGGGTTCACCCCTCCACTTT.